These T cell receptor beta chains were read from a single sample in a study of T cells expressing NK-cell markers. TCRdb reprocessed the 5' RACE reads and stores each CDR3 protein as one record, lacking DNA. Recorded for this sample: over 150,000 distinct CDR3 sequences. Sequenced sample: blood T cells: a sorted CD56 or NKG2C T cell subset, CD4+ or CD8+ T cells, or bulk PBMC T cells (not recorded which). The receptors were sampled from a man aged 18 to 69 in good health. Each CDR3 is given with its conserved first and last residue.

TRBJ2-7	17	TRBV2	CASSRWGQITPNYEQYF
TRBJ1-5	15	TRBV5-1	CASSLGTGAVQPQHF
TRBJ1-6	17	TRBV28	CASSLGTGWSYNSPLHF
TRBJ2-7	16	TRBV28	CASSSPTGWDRYEQYF
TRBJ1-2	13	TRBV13	CASSEDGDYGYTF
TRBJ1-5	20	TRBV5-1	CASNLKFSTDRGTSNQPQHF
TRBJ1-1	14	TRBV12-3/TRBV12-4	CASSADRDWTEAFF
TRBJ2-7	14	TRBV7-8	CASSLRGSYYEQYF
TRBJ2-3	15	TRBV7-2	CASRAEGGRTDTQYF
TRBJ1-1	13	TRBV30	CAWTTTGGTEAFF
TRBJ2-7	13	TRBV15	CATSILGNYEQYF
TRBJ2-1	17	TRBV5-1	CASSLANQAGGPYEQFF
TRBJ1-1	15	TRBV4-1	CASSQRTGMNTEAFF